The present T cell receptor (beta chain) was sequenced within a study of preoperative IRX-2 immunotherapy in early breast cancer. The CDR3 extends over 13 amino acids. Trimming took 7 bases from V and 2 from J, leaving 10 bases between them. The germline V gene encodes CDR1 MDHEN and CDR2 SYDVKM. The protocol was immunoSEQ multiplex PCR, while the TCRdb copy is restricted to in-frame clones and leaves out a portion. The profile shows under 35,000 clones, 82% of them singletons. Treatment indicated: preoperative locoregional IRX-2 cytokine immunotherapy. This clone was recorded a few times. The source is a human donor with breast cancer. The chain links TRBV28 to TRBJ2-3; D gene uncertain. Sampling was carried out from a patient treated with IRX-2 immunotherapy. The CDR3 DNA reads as TGTGCCAGCACCTTACGCCTCACAGATACGCAGTATTTT. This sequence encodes CASTLRLTDTQYF.